What follows is one T cell receptor beta chain and its context. Germline and junction disagree at one end, which may indicate a read error. It was with a sample-barcoded 5' primer and a J-beta primer mix that a second PCR of about 7 to 12 cycles was run. One entry per CDR3 protein, called by TCRdb with MiXCR from the 5' RACE reads. The table shows 1.5 million to 2 million distinct CDR3 sequences, with approximately 28% occurring only once. These data come from a study of blood T cells in healthy people across ages. The CDR3 covers 12 residues. CDR1 DFQATT and CDR2 SNEGSKA come from the germline V gene (reference sequence).

The J gene is TRBJ2-4, the V gene TRBV20-1; 7 bases match TRBD1. Gene TRBJ2-5 matches the end of the DNA better, so the J call may be wrong. The clonotype originates from a woman younger than 45 in good health. Sequencing was carried out using blood. The CDR3 nucleotides read TGTTCGTCCGGCAGGGGGCAAGAGACCCAGTACTTC. Amino acids: CSSGRGQETQYF.